These T cell receptor beta chains were read from a single sample in a study of CD8+CD57+ T cells in acquired aplastic anemia. In TCRdb, the reads were re-called with MiXCR into one record per CDR3 protein. The sample includes around 200,000 distinct CDR3 sequences, almost 50% seen only once; the top ten take 13%. The sequenced sample consisted of sorted CD4+, CD8+, or CD8+CD57+ T cells (not recorded which) from PBMCs. Receptors were obtained from a human donor with aplastic anemia. Each CDR3 is given with its conserved first and last residue. The D gene is left open where the match is weak. A row's size may be missing; if present it is once, few, many or a size class.

D gene: .; J gene: TRBJ2-3; clone size: .; V gene: TRBV2; CDR3 protein: CASSESINTDTQYF; CDR3 DNA: TGTGCCAGCAGTGAATCCATAAACACAGATACGCAGTATTTT
D gene: .; J gene: TRBJ1-6; clone size: many; V gene: TRBV27; CDR3 protein: CASSPRTEISPLHF; CDR3 DNA: TGTGCCAGCAGTCCGAGGACCGAGATTTCACCCCTCCACTTT
D gene: .; J gene: TRBJ2-1; clone size: once; V gene: TRBV15; CDR3 protein: CATSFWGAYNEQFF; CDR3 DNA: TGTGCCACCAGCTTCTGGGGTGCCTACAATGAGCAGTTCTTC
D gene: .; J gene: TRBJ2-5; clone size: few; V gene: TRBV20-1; CDR3 protein: CSVGRSETQYF; CDR3 DNA: TGCAGTGTCGGTCGGTCGGAGACCCAGTACTTC
D gene: .; J gene: TRBJ2-3; clone size: many; V gene: TRBV20-1; CDR3 protein: CSAEGLGDTQYF; CDR3 DNA: TGCAGTGCTGAGGGTTTAGGCGATACGCAGTATTTT
D gene: TRBD1; J gene: TRBJ1-6; clone size: .; V gene: TRBV20-1; CDR3 protein: CSASITGGRDSPLHF; CDR3 DNA: TGCAGTGCTAGTATAACAGGGGGCAGAGATTCACCCCTCCACTTT
D gene: .; J gene: TRBJ1-5; clone size: .; V gene: TRBV6-1; CDR3 protein: CASSAELGQPQHF; CDR3 DNA: TGTGCCAGCAGCGCAGAGTTGGGACAGCCCCAGCATTTT
D gene: TRBD1; J gene: TRBJ1-1; clone size: .; V gene: TRBV29-1; CDR3 protein: CSVDVGQGNTEAFF; CDR3 DNA: TGCAGCGTTGACGTGGGACAGGGAAACACTGAAGCTTTCTTT
D gene: .; J gene: TRBJ1-2; clone size: .; V gene: TRBV10-3; CDR3 protein: CASSSLGRLGIGYGYTF; CDR3 DNA: TGTGCCAGCAGTTCCCTCGGGCGACTAGGTATAGGGTATGGCTACACCTTC
D gene: .; J gene: TRBJ1-6; clone size: many; V gene: TRBV6-5; CDR3 protein: CASSYSDGSPLHF; CDR3 DNA: TGTGCCAGCAGTTACTCGGACGGATCACCCCTCCACTTT
D gene: .; J gene: TRBJ2-6; clone size: .; V gene: TRBV4-1; CDR3 protein: CASSQGRDSGANVLTF; CDR3 DNA: TGCGCCAGCAGCCAAGGCCGGGACTCTGGGGCCAACGTCCTGACTTTC
D gene: .; J gene: TRBJ1-6; clone size: many; V gene: TRBV30; CDR3 protein: CAWSLGVNSPLHF; CDR3 DNA: TGTGCCTGGAGTTTAGGTGTTAATTCACCCCTCCACTTT
D gene: .; J gene: TRBJ2-1; clone size: .; V gene: TRBV19; CDR3 protein: CASRRAGSTSYNEQFF; CDR3 DNA: TGTGCCAGTAGGAGGGCCGGGAGTACGTCCTACAATGAGCAGTTCTTC
D gene: TRBD2; J gene: TRBJ2-1; clone size: .; V gene: TRBV12-3/TRBV12-4; CDR3 protein: CASTLSGSDNEQFF; CDR3 DNA: TGTGCCAGCACCCTTAGCGGGAGCGACAATGAGCAGTTCTTC
D gene: TRBD1; J gene: TRBJ2-7; clone size: many; V gene: TRBV5-4; CDR3 protein: CASSSRTGATYEQYF; CDR3 DNA: TGTGCCAGCAGCTCCAGGACAGGTGCGACCTACGAGCAGTACTTC
D gene: TRBD2; J gene: TRBJ2-1; clone size: many; V gene: TRBV9; CDR3 protein: CASSVALAGGEQFF; CDR3 DNA: TGTGCCAGCAGCGTAGCCCTAGCGGGGGGGGAGCAGTTCTTC
D gene: TRBD2; J gene: TRBJ2-7; clone size: .; V gene: TRBV9; CDR3 protein: CASSVSRGGYEQYF; CDR3 DNA: TGTGCCAGCAGCGTATCCCGCGGGGGGTACGAGCAGTACTTC
D gene: .; J gene: TRBJ1-2; clone size: .; V gene: TRBV7-6; CDR3 protein: CASSLGQSPSTYGYTF; CDR3 DNA: TGTGCCAGCAGCTTAGGACAAAGCCCTTCCACCTATGGCTACACCTTC
D gene: .; J gene: TRBJ1-6; clone size: few; V gene: TRBV25-1; CDR3 protein: CASRQDSYNSPLHF; CDR3 DNA: TGTGCCAGCAGACAGGACTCCTATAATTCACCCCTCCACTTT
D gene: TRBD1; J gene: TRBJ1-1; clone size: .; V gene: TRBV19; CDR3 protein: CASSSDPTGREAFF; CDR3 DNA: TGTGCCAGTAGTAGCGACCCGACAGGGCGTGAAGCTTTCTTT
D gene: .; J gene: TRBJ2-7; clone size: many; V gene: TRBV24-1; CDR3 protein: CATSDPGSEQYF; CDR3 DNA: TGTGCCACCAGTGACCCAGGGAGCGAGCAGTACTTC
D gene: .; J gene: TRBJ1-3; clone size: many; V gene: TRBV2; CDR3 protein: CASTRGNSGNTIYF; CDR3 DNA: TGTGCCAGCACCAGGGGAAACTCTGGAAACACCATATATTTT
D gene: TRBD2; J gene: TRBJ2-5; clone size: .; V gene: TRBV7-6; CDR3 protein: CASSLELAGGPGETQYF; CDR3 DNA: TGTGCCAGCAGCTTAGAACTAGCGGGAGGGCCTGGGGAGACCCAGTACTTC
D gene: .; J gene: TRBJ1-1; clone size: many; V gene: TRBV6-1; CDR3 protein: CASRRQLNTEAFF; CDR3 DNA: TGTGCCAGCAGACGACAGCTGAACACTGAAGCTTTCTTT
D gene: .; J gene: TRBJ2-7; clone size: .; V gene: TRBV29-1; CDR3 protein: CSVVGFSYEQYF; CDR3 DNA: TGCAGCGTTGTTGGGTTTTCCTACGAGCAGTACTTC
D gene: .; J gene: TRBJ1-3; clone size: .; V gene: TRBV5-6; CDR3 protein: CASSLLPGDGNTIYF; CDR3 DNA: TGTGCCAGCAGCTTGCTACCAGGGGATGGAAACACCATATATTTT
D gene: .; J gene: TRBJ2-3; clone size: .; V gene: TRBV20-1; CDR3 protein: CSAQDHWAQYF; CDR3 DNA: TGCAGTGCTCAGGACCACTGGGCGCAGTATTTT
D gene: .; J gene: TRBJ2-7; clone size: .; V gene: TRBV20-1; CDR3 protein: CSARGAVDEQYF; CDR3 DNA: TGCAGTGCTAGGGGTGCAGTCGACGAGCAGTACTTC